The T cell receptor beta chain under discussion was sequenced for a study of regulatory T cells in long-lasting Graves disease. Libraries of TCR beta came from iRepertoire HTBI primers plus Arm-PCR of CDR3 regions. One entry per CDR3 protein results from TCRdb running MiXCR on the multiplex PCR reads. Counted here are 550,000 to 600,000 distinct CDR3 sequences, 15% to 20% occurring once; the ten biggest clones make up about 12%. Notes on the study in general: TRBV28 was favored in persistent disease, as were TRBJ1-2 and TRBJ2-5.

Time point: newly diagnosed GD, antithyroid drugs for less than 3 months. RNA from PBMCs was the source of the TCR library. With 3 bases removed from V and 2 bases from J, the gap between germline ends came to 12 bases. The CDR3 has 14 residues. Germline CDR1 SGDLS, CDR2 YYNGEE. Concerning this clonotype itself: Its antigen is as yet unknown.

These data also featured in a second study, about T cells in Graves' hyperthyroidism and ophthalmopathy. From that second work: Appearing also in blood were most of the thyroid clonotypes expanded above 0.001.

The rearrangement joins TRBV9 to TRBJ2-7; a weak D match, TRBD1 (6 bases). The clonotype comes from a man younger than 35 with Graves disease. The source was peripheral blood mononuclear cells (PBMCs), collected at new diagnosis, from a patient treated with antithyroid drugs. The CDR3 loop is CASSDRELTYEQYF. For the CDR3, the DNA is TGTGCCAGCAGCGACAGGGAGTTGACCTACGAGCAGTACTTC. The variable domain in full, completed from reference TRBV9 and TRBJ2-7, reads DSGVTQTPKHLITATGQRVTLRCSPRSGDLSVYWYQQSLDQGLQFLIQYYNGEERAKGNILERFSAQQFPDLHSELNLSSLELGDSALYFCASSDRELTYEQYFGPGTRLTVT.